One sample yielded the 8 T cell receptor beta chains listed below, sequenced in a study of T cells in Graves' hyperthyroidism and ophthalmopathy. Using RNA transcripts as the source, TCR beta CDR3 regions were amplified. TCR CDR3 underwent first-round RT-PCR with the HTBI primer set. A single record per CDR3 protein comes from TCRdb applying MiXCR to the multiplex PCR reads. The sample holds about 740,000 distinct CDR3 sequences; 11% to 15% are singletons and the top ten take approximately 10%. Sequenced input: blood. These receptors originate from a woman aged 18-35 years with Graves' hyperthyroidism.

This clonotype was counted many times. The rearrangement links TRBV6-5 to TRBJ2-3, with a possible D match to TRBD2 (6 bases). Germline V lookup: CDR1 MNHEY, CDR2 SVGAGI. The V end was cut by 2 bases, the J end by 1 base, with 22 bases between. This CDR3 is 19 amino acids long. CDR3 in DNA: TGTGCCAGCAGTTACCCCACCCCCGGGACTCTGACCTGCACAGATACGCAGTATTTT. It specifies CASSYPTPGTLTCTDTQYF.

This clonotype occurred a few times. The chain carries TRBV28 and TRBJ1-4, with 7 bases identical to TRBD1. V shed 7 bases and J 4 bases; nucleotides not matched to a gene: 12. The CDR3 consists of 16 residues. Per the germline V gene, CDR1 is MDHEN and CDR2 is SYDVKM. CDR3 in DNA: TGTGCCAGCACCGACAAACAGGGGACATTTAATGAAAAACTGTTTTTT. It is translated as CASTDKQGTFNEKLFF.

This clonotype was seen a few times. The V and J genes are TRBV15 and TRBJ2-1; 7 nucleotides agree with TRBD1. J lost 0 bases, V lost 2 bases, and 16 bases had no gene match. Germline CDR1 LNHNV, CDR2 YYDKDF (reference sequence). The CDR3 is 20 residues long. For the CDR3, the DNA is TGTGCCACCAGCAGACCGGGACAGCTAGGCCGGAGGAACTCCTACAATGAGCAGTTCTTC. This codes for CATSRPGQLGRRNSYNEQFF.

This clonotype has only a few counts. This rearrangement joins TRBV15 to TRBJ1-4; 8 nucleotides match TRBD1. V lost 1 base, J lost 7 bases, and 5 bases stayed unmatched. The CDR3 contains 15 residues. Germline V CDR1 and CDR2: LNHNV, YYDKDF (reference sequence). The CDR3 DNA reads TGTGCCACCAGCAGAGTCAGGACAGGGTTTGAAAAACTGTTTTTT. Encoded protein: CATSRVRTGFEKLFF. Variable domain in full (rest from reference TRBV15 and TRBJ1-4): DAMVIQNPRYQVTQFGKPVTLSCSQTLNHNVMYWYQQKSSQAPKLLFHYYDKDFNNEADTPDNFQSRRPNTSFCFLDIRSPGLGDTAMYLCATSRVRTGFEKLFFGSGTQLSVL.

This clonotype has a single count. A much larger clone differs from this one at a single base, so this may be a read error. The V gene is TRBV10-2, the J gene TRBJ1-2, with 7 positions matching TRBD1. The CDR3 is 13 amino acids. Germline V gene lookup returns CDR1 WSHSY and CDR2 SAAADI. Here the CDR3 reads CASRDSDTYGHTF. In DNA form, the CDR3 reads TGCGCCAGCCGGGACAGCGACACCTATGGCCACACCTTC.

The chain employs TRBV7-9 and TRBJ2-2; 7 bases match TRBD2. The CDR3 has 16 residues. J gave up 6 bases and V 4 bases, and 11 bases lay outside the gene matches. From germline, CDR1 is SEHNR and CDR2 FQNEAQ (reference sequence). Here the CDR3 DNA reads TGTGCCAGCAGCTCCCCGAGCGGGATGGGGGCCGGGGAGCTGTTTTTT. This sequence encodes CASSSPSGMGAGELFF.

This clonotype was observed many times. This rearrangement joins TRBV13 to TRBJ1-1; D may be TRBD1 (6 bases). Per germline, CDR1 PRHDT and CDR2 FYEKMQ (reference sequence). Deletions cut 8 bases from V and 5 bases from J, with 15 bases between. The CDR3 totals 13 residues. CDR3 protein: CASGNRVSTEAFF. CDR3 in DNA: TGTGCCAGCGGGAACAGGGTTTCTACTGAAGCTTTCTTT. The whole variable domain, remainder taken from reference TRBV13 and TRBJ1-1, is AAGVIQSPRHLIKEKRETATLKCYPIPRHDTVYWYQQGPGQDPQFLISFYEKMQSDKGSIPDRFSAQQFSDYHSELNMSSLELGDSALYFCASGNRVSTEAFFGQGTRLTVV.

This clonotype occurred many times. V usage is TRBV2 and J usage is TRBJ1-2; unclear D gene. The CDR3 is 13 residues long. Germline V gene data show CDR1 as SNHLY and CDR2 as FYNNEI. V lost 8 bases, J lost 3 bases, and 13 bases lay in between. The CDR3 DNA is TGTGCCAGCGGGCAAGGGTTCGACTATGGCTACACCTTC. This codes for CASGQGFDYGYTF.